One and the same sample provided the 18 T cell receptor beta chains below, sequenced in a study of T-cell reconstitution after alpha-beta-depleted transplantation in children. It was with unique molecular identifiers that the TCRbeta library was prepared. TCRdb re-analysed the PCR reads in MiXCR, keeping a single row per CDR3 protein. There are some 450,000 distinct CDR3 sequences in the sample; around two fifths occur only once, and 25% to 30% lies in the top ten. The source material was PBMCs, sampled before TCRalphabeta/CD19-depleted stem cell transplant. The receptors derive from a girl aged 2-10 years with aplastic anemia, due to receive a stem cell transplant.

This clonotype was observed many times. The chain uses TRBV7-2 and TRBJ2-1, with 9 bases identical to TRBD1. J was trimmed by 4 bases and V by 4 bases; bases with no gene match: 2. CDR3 length: 14 amino acids. Germline V gene data show CDR1 as SGHTA and CDR2 as FQGNSA. The CDR3 sequence: CASSSGQGYNEQFF. The CDR3, as DNA: TGTGCCAGCAGCTCAGGACAGGGGTACAATGAGCAGTTCTTC.

The CDR3 protein is CASSLVGQHTDTQYF. Here the CDR3 DNA reads TGTGCCAGCAGCTTAGTCGGACAGCACACAGATACGCAGTATTTT. V and J are TRBV7-2 and TRBJ2-3, with D possibly matching TRBD1 (6 bases). The V end was cut by 1 base, the J end by 2 bases, with 10 bases between. Germline CDR1 reads SGHTA; CDR2 reads FQGNSA. This CDR3 has 15 amino acids.

The CDR3 bases are TGCGCCAGCAGCTTGTGGGCAGGAACGGACGAGCAGTACTTC. Residues: CASSLWAGTDEQYF. The V gene is TRBV5-1, the J gene TRBJ2-7; D unclear. The CDR3 extends over 14 amino acids. Germline assignment: CDR1 SGHRS and CDR2 YFSETQ. Trimming removed 1 base at V and 5 bases at J, with 13 bases between.

This clonotype was picked up many times. V usage is TRBV12-3 or TRBV12-4 and J usage is TRBJ1-1; D unclear. V dropped 3 bases and J dropped 0 bases, with 11 bases sitting between them. The CDR3 sequence is 15 residues long. The CDR3 DNA follows: TGTGCCAGCAGTTTTAGGGTCGGGATGAACACTGAAGCTTTCTTT. It is translated as CASSFRVGMNTEAFF.

Only one count was recorded for this clonotype. This chain links TRBV5-1 with TRBJ2-1; no clear D gene. CDR3 length equals 16 residues. Germline V gene lookup returns CDR1 SGHRS and CDR2 YFSETQ. Trimming left V 3 bases short and J 0 bases short, with 13 bases between. The CDR3 loop is CASSSRPPSSYNEQFF. The CDR3 DNA reads TGCGCCAGCAGCTCACGTCCTCCCAGCTCCTACAATGAGCAGTTCTTC.

The V gene is TRBV7-2, the J gene TRBJ2-7; the match to TRBD2 covers 8 bases. This CDR3 is built from 15 residues. The J segment lost 4 bases and the V segment lost 0 bases, leaving 5 bases of the junction unmatched. Germline V gene sequence: CDR1 SGHTA, CDR2 FQGNSA. The CDR3, as DNA: TGTGCCAGCAGCTTAGCAGCGGGAGTCAGTTACGAGCAGTACTTC. This codes for CASSLAAGVSYEQYF.

The rearrangement uses TRBV5-1 and TRBJ1-1; D remains ambiguous. The germline V and J ends were trimmed by 2 bases and 1 base, with 9 bases remaining between them. CDR3 length: 14 amino acids. Germline V CDR1 and CDR2: SGHRS, YFSETQ. Here the CDR3 reads CASSLWVSNTEAFF. The DNA of the CDR3 is TGCGCCAGCAGCTTATGGGTTTCGAACACTGAAGCTTTCTTT.

The gene calls are TRBV20-1 and TRBJ2-1, with D possibly being TRBD1 (8 bases). CDR1 and CDR2 (germline): DFQATT, SNEGSKA (reference sequence). The length of the CDR3 is 16 residues. Trimming removed 3 bases from V and 0 bases from J, with 15 bases in between. The CDR3 loop reads CSARYRGGYSYNEQFF. The CDR3 bases are TGCAGTGCTAGGTACAGGGGGGGATACTCCTACAATGAGCAGTTCTTC.

This clonotype was seen ten or more times. CDR3 in DNA: TGTGCCAGCAGCCAGGCCGGACTAGTGCTCACAGATACGCAGTATTTT. This codes for CASSQAGLVLTDTQYF. V gene TRBV4-2 combines with J gene TRBJ2-3; 7 nucleotides agree with TRBD2. Germline CDR1 LGHNA, CDR2 YNFKEQ. Germline trimming cut 3 bases from V and 2 bases from J; bases unmatched to any gene: 8. This CDR3 is built from 16 residues.

V and J are TRBV10-3 and TRBJ2-5; D might be TRBD2 (5 bases). There are 14 residues in the CDR3. Trimming cost V 3 bases and J 3 bases, with 11 bases left between them. Germline values: CDR1 ENHRY, CDR2 SYGVKD. The CDR3 loop reads CAISDGGFKETQYF. The CDR3 nucleotides read TGTGCCATCAGTGATGGAGGATTTAAAGAGACCCAGTACTTC.

This clonotype has at least ten counts. The chain has TRBV20-1 and TRBJ2-3, with 7 bases aligning to TRBD1. Trimming cost V 6 bases and J 11 bases; bases outside gene matches: 11. Germline CDR1 and CDR2: DFQATT and SNEGSKA (reference sequence). The CDR3 is 12 residues long. The CDR3 bases are TGCAGTGCCCGTTTACCAGGACAGGAGCAGTATTTT. This gives the protein CSARLPGQEQYF.

The gene calls are TRBV7-6 and TRBJ1-2; TRBD1 is a possible D gene (5 bases). CDR1 is SGHVS, CDR2 FNYEAQ, per germline. Trimming shortened V by 5 bases and J by 7 bases, and 14 bases separated the two germline ends. The CDR3 spans 13 residues. CDR3 region: CASSSSQGGGYTF. The CDR3 DNA sequence: TGTGCCAGCAGCAGCAGCCAGGGTGGTGGCTACACCTTC.

Concerning this clonotype: This may come from a read error, since a much larger clone is one base off. J is TRBJ2-7 and V is TRBV11-2, with 7 bases matching TRBD1. The germline CDR1 and CDR2 sequences are SGHAT and FQNNGV. The CDR3 contains 15 residues. V lost 5 bases, J lost 5 bases, and 12 bases stayed unmatched. The CDR3 sequence: CASSRGRGFYDEQYF. Here the CDR3 DNA reads TGTGCCAGCAGCCGGGGCAGGGGGTTTTACGACGAGCAGTACTTC.

This clonotype was seen ten or more times. The V gene is TRBV5-6, the J gene TRBJ1-2; 7 bases align to TRBD1. With V trimmed by 1 base and J by 4 bases, 1 base remained unmatched. CDR3 length equals 13 residues. CDR1 is SGHDT and CDR2 is YYEEEE in the germline V gene. Written as DNA, the CDR3 is TGTGCCAGCAGCTTGAACAGGGGCTATGGCTACACCTTC. It translates to CASSLNRGYGYTF.

The chain links TRBV6-5 to TRBJ2-7; D gene unclear. CDR1 is MNHEY and CDR2 is SVGAGI in the germline V gene. V dropped 2 bases and J dropped 0 bases, with 17 bases sitting between them. The CDR3 loop spans 17 amino acids. CDR3: CASSYRGDQASSYEQYF. CDR3 DNA: TGTGCCAGCAGTTACAGAGGAGACCAGGCCTCCTCCTACGAGCAGTACTTC.

This clonotype was detected a few times. This sequence joins TRBV6-5 and TRBJ2-1; D is unresolved. The germline V gene encodes CDR1 MNHEY and CDR2 SVGAGI. Trimming removed 0 bases from V and 4 bases from J, with 10 bases in between. The CDR3 is 15 residues long. The CDR3, as DNA: TGTGCCAGCAGTTACTCGAGGCAACCTTACAATGAGCAGTTCTTC. This encodes CASSYSRQPYNEQFF.

This sequence joins TRBV27 and TRBJ2-3, with D perhaps TRBD1 (6 bases). The germline V and J ends were trimmed by 6 bases and 4 bases, with 11 bases remaining between them. Germline V gene sequence: CDR1 MNHEY, CDR2 SMNVEV (reference sequence). The CDR3 totals 13 residues. CDR3 amino acids: CASRSTGSDTQYF. CDR3 sequence (DNA): TGTGCCAGCAGGTCCACAGGGTCAGATACGCAGTATTTT.

This clonotype occurred once. The chain joins TRBV5-1 to TRBJ2-5, with D unresolved. The CDR3 length is 12 residues. From germline, CDR1 is SGHRS and CDR2 YFSETQ. The V and J ends lost 0 bases and 7 bases respectively, with 7 bases between them. The CDR3 nucleotides read TGCGCCAGCAGCTTGGCTTGGGGGACCCAGTACTTC. Amino acids: CASSLAWGTQYF.